This TCR beta chain was identified in a study of cytomegalovirus exposure and HLA in healthy donors. The PCR ran on 60 Vbeta and 13 Jbeta primers. TCRdb's copy holds only in-frame clones and misses some; the assay was immunoSEQ multiplex PCR. Of 85,000 to 120,000 clones listed, roughly four fifths are singletons. There are 15 residues in the CDR3. Germline lookup yields CDR1 SGHRS and CDR2 YFSETQ. The trim removed 4 bases at V and 6 bases at J, leaving 9 bases unmatched. Sequences were obtained from PBMCs. This receptor was taken from a man in his sixties in good health and CMV-seronegative. This sequence joins TRBV5-1 and TRBJ2-1; 8 bases are a match to TRBD1. The CDR3 protein is CASSETGVVGNEQFF. CDR3 nucleotides: TGCGCCAGCAGCGAGACAGGGGTGGTGGGCAATGAGCAGTTCTTC.